The next 4 T cell receptor beta chains were all read from a single sample in a study of cytomegalovirus exposure and HLA in healthy donors. The study ran its PCR with 60 Vbeta and 13 Jbeta primers. Here immunoSEQ multiplex PCR was the method, and the copy in TCRdb shows in-frame clones only, minus some. The sample carries some 150,000 clones, 74% recorded once. The specimen sequenced was PBMCs. These receptors came from a man aged 25-45 years in good health and CMV-seronegative.

The CDR3 is CASSRGGANNEQFF. The CDR3 DNA reads TGTGCCAGCAGTCGCGGGGGGGCCAACAATGAGCAGTTCTTC. The rearrangement uses TRBV28 and TRBJ2-1; 9 bases fit TRBD2. J gave up 5 bases and V 5 bases, and 4 bases lay outside the gene matches. CDR3 size: 14 residues. The germline V gene has CDR1 MDHEN and CDR2 SYDVKM.

The chain combines TRBV9 with TRBJ1-1; D call uncertain. V lost 0 bases, J lost 0 bases, and 9 bases lay in between. Germline V gives CDR1 SGDLS, CDR2 YYNGEE. The CDR3 is 15 residues long. The CDR3 spells CASSVEPGLNTEAFF. In nucleotides, the CDR3 is TGTGCCAGCAGCGTAGAACCCGGGTTGAACACTGAAGCTTTCTTT.

V and J are TRBV10-3 and TRBJ1-4, with TRBD1 as a possible D gene (5 bases). The CDR3 is 14 amino acids. Germline V CDR1 and CDR2: ENHRY, SYGVKD. The ends were cut back, 11 bases at V and 0 bases at J, with 13 bases in the middle. CDR3 in amino acids: CASWGGATNEKLFF. CDR3 bases: TGTGCCTCTTGGGGGGGTGCAACTAATGAAAAACTGTTTTTT.

V and J are TRBV28 and TRBJ1-5; 7 nucleotides agree with TRBD1. The V gene's germline CDR1 is MDHEN and CDR2 SYDVKM. This CDR3 is built from 15 residues. Unmatched junction bases numbered 4, after V lost 5 bases and J lost 0 bases. The CDR3 DNA sequence: TGTGCCAGCAGTCCCACAGGGGATAGCAATCAGCCCCAGCATTTT. Protein sequence: CASSPTGDSNQPQHF.